Presented here are 30 T cell receptor beta chains from one specimen sequenced in a study of T cells in Graves' hyperthyroidism and ophthalmopathy. RNA transcripts were the template for amplifying TCR beta CDR3 regions. The TCR CDR3 was amplified in a first-round RT-PCR using the HTBI primer set. Each CDR3 protein gets one entry after TCRdb re-called the multiplex PCR reads with MiXCR. Altogether over 300,000 distinct CDR3 sequences are present, approximately 15% being singletons, with the ten largest covering about 10%. The material sequenced was blood. The origin of the receptors is a woman aged 55-69 years with Graves' hyperthyroidism.

This clonotype was observed at least ten times. The rearrangement joins TRBV12-3 or TRBV12-4 to TRBJ2-3; 13 bases align to TRBD2. Losses at the gene ends were 7 bases for V and 6 bases for J; bases not matched to a gene: 13. This CDR3 comprises 17 residues. DNA of the CDR3: TGTGCCAGCACATCGACAGGGGGACTAGCGGGATCCGATACGCAGTATTTT. Translated: CASTSTGGLAGSDTQYF.

This clonotype occurred many times. The V gene is TRBV12-3 or TRBV12-4, the J gene TRBJ1-4; perhaps TRBD1 as D (5 bases). The CDR3 length is 14 residues. V was trimmed by 7 bases and J by 4 bases, leaving 13 bases between them. The CDR3 loop reads CASKPGTVNEKLFF. The DNA for the CDR3 is TGTGCCAGCAAACCCGGGACGGTTAATGAAAAACTGTTTTTT.

This clonotype was detected ten times or more. V and J are TRBV11-2 and TRBJ2-1; 10 positions agree with TRBD1. Per the germline V gene, CDR1 is SGHAT and CDR2 is FQNNGV. CDR3 length: 15 residues. J was trimmed by 7 bases and V by 5 bases; bases with no gene match: 8. The CDR3 region is CASSPGTGVGNEQFF. CDR3 bases: TGTGCCAGCAGCCCCGGGACAGGGGTTGGAAATGAGCAGTTCTTC.

This clonotype was detected a few times. The chain couples TRBV19 to TRBJ2-1; D is perhaps TRBD1 (6 bases). V was shortened by 6 bases and J by 11 bases, with 11 bases between the two germline ends. There are 11 residues in the CDR3. The germline V gene has CDR1 LNHDA and CDR2 SQIVND (reference sequence). The CDR3 nucleotides are TGTGCCAGTAGAAGGACAGAAAAGCAGTTCTTC. The encoded protein is CASRRTEKQFF.

In this sample, this clonotype turned up many times. The V call is TRBV2, the J call TRBJ1-1; D gene unclear. In germline, CDR1 is SNHLY, CDR2 FYNNEI. V was shortened by 7 bases and J by 0 bases, with 12 bases between the two germline ends. CDR3 length: 14 residues. The CDR3 sequence is CASNLDGLNTEAFF. The CDR3 bases are TGTGCCAGCAACCTGGACGGATTGAACACTGAAGCTTTCTTT.

This clonotype was counted many times. The gene calls are TRBV7-9 and TRBJ2-1, with 9 bases aligning to TRBD2. The germline V gene encodes CDR1 SEHNR and CDR2 FQNEAQ (reference sequence). The CDR3 is 17 residues long. V shed 5 bases, J shed 8 bases, and the junction held 16 bases outside the gene matches. Here the CDR3 reads CASSGAGLAGRSDEQFF. The CDR3 DNA is TGTGCCAGCAGCGGTGCAGGTCTAGCGGGACGATCGGATGAGCAGTTCTTC.

Only a few counts were recorded for this clonotype. The chain couples TRBV5-6 to TRBJ2-1, with 7 bases that match TRBD2. Looked up from germline, CDR1 is SGHDT and CDR2 is YYEEEE. With V trimmed by 4 bases and J by 0 bases, 13 bases remained unmatched. This CDR3 spans 18 amino acids. CDR3 loop: CASSQLWGGGSSYNEQFF. The CDR3 nucleotides are TGTGCCAGCAGCCAACTCTGGGGCGGCGGGAGCTCCTACAATGAGCAGTTCTTC.

About this clonotype: At one end the junction does not follow the germline gene, possibly because of a read error. The gene calls are TRBV24-1 and TRBJ2-3; possible D gene TRBD2, 6 bases. CDR1 and CDR2 from the germline V gene are KGHDR and SFDVKD. This CDR3 is 17 amino acids long. DNA for the CDR3: TGTGCCACCAATGATCCGACAGCCCCACTAGCCGCAGATACGCAGTATTTT. It yields the protein CATNDPTAPLAADTQYF.

The genes are TRBV18 and TRBJ2-1; possible D gene TRBD1, 6 bases. This CDR3 has 14 amino acids. Germline values: CDR1 KGHSH, CDR2 LQKENI. V lost 2 bases to trimming and J lost 6 bases, with 11 bases between them. CDR3 sequence (DNA): TGTGCCAGCTCACCAAAACGGACAGTCAATGAGCAGTTCTTC. Protein product: CASSPKRTVNEQFF. The full variable domain, completed using reference TRBV18 and TRBJ2-1, is NAGVMQNPRHLVRRRGQEARLRCSPMKGHSHVYWYRQLPEEGLKFMVYLQKENIIDESGMPKERFSAEFPKEGPSILRIQQVVRGDSAAYFCASSPKRTVNEQFFGPGTRLTVL.

This clonotype was detected many times. CDR3 in amino acids: CASSLKRSPYEQYF. The CDR3 coding sequence is TGTGCCAGCAGCTTAAAACGTTCTCCTTACGAGCAGTACTTC. The J gene is TRBJ2-7, the V gene TRBV7-3; no firm D call. Trimming took 1 base from V and 4 from J, leaving 11 bases between them. Germline assignment: CDR1 SGHTA and CDR2 FQGTGA. CDR3 length equals 14 residues. The full variable domain, with the rest looked up from reference TRBV7-3 and TRBJ2-7, is GAGVSQTPSNKVTEKGKYVELRCDPISGHTALYWYRQSLGQGPEFLIYFQGTGAADDSGLPNDRFFAVRPEGSVSTLKIQRTERGDSAVYLCASSLKRSPYEQYFGPGTRLTVT.

This clonotype was recorded many times. This chain joins TRBV28 and TRBJ2-7, with TRBD1 matching 8 bases. CDR1 and CDR2 from the germline V gene are MDHEN and SYDVKM. The CDR3 is 15 amino acids. Trimming took 2 bases from V and 6 from J; bases not matched to a gene: 9. Written as DNA, the CDR3 is TGTGCCAGCAGTTTAGCCGGGACAGGCGAAGTCGAGCAGTACTTC. Encoded protein: CASSLAGTGEVEQYF.

This chain's CDR3 is CASRSLAGDPYNEQFF. The CDR3 region has the DNA TGCGCCAGCAGATCATTAGCGGGGGACCCCTACAATGAGCAGTTCTTC. The chain joins TRBV4-1 to TRBJ2-1; 9 bases are shared with TRBD2. The germline V gene encodes CDR1 MGHRA and CDR2 YSYEKL. The V gene end was trimmed by 6 bases and the J gene end by 2 bases; junction bases not matched to a gene: 8. CDR3 length: 16 residues.

The J gene is TRBJ2-1, the V gene TRBV9; D gene ambiguous. With 3 bases removed from V and 5 bases from J, the gap between germline ends came to 18 bases. The CDR3 runs to 16 residues. Germline CDR1 SGDLS, CDR2 YYNGEE. The CDR3 nucleotides are TGTGCCAGCAGCGGTTTGAACTCCGGAGCCCACAATGAGCAGTTCTTC. This codes for CASSGLNSGAHNEQFF.

In its sample, this clonotype was seen many times. J is TRBJ1-4 and V is TRBV11-3; D is undetermined. The germline gives CDR1 SGHNT, CDR2 YENEEA. V was shortened by 2 bases and J by 6 bases, with 10 bases between the two germline ends. CDR3 length equals 14 residues. CDR3 nucleotide sequence: TGTGCCAGCAGCTTAAGTCAACAACATGAAAAACTGTTTTTT. It codes for CASSLSQQHEKLFF.

The CDR3 region is CASSTGSGTDTQYF. CDR3 nucleotide sequence: TGTGCCAGCAGCACTGGGTCCGGCACAGATACGCAGTATTTT. J is TRBJ2-3 and V is TRBV27; D is undetermined. The CDR3 extends over 14 amino acids. CDR1 and CDR2 (germline): MNHEY, SMNVEV (reference sequence). V was clipped by 6 bases and J by 1 base, with 11 bases between them.

A word on this clonotype: It is likely a read error, because the conserved phenylalanine at the end of the CDR3 is missing. The rearrangement links TRBV29-1 to TRBJ2-7, with TRBD1 identical over 7 bases. V was pared by 5 bases and J by 3 bases, with 13 bases of the junction left unmatched. Germline V lookup: CDR1 SQVTM, CDR2 ANQGSEA. The CDR3 runs 15 residues. CDR3 sequence reads: CSVFKRWGQIYEQYL. CDR3 nucleotides: TGCAGCGTTTTCAAGCGTTGGGGACAGATCTACGAGCAGTACCTC.

This clonotype was recorded at least ten times. The chain carries TRBV20-1 and TRBJ2-7; tentatively, D is TRBD2 (6 bases). Germline CDR1 is DFQATT and CDR2 is SNEGSKA (reference sequence). There are 14 residues in the CDR3. The germline V and J ends were trimmed by 3 bases and 0 bases, with 12 bases remaining between them. Here the CDR3 reads CSASLGGISYEQYF. For the CDR3, the DNA is TGCAGTGCTAGTCTGGGCGGGATCTCCTACGAGCAGTACTTC.

The chain employs TRBV6-1 and TRBJ2-5; D perhaps matches TRBD1 (5 bases). The CDR3 runs to 13 residues. Trimming cost V 6 bases and J 5 bases, with 13 bases left between them. CDR1 MNHNS and CDR2 SASEGT come from the germline V gene. The CDR3 DNA follows: TGTGCCAGCAGCCACGAATGGGGCGAGACCCAGTACTTC. This gives the protein CASSHEWGETQYF.

Ten or more counts support this clonotype. The chain links TRBV5-1 to TRBJ1-1; D is undetermined. Germline V gene lookup returns CDR1 SGHRS and CDR2 YFSETQ. V was trimmed by 6 bases and J by 2 bases, leaving 17 bases between them. This CDR3 has 15 amino acids. The CDR3 coding sequence is TGCGCCAGCACCTTAGGGTGGACGGGCAACACTGAAGCTTTCTTT. It is translated as CASTLGWTGNTEAFF.

This clonotype was seen repeatedly, ten times or more. The CDR3 spells CAISETGSTDTQYF. DNA of the CDR3: TGTGCCATCAGTGAGACAGGGAGCACAGATACGCAGTATTTT. This chain joins TRBV10-3 and TRBJ2-3; D possibly corresponds to TRBD1 (6 bases). The CDR3 spans 14 residues. Germline V CDR1 and CDR2: ENHRY, SYGVKD. V lost 2 bases and J 0 bases, leaving 6 bases between the germline ends.

This clonotype was observed once. The chain uses TRBV11-2 and TRBJ1-2, with D tentatively TRBD1 (5 bases). The V gene lost 4 bases and the J gene lost 4 bases, with 13 bases spanning the gap. This CDR3 has 14 residues. CDR1 is SGHAT and CDR2 is FQNNGV in the germline V gene. CDR3 region: CASSWDGTTYGYTF. CDR3 DNA sequence: TGTGCCAGCAGCTGGGATGGGACGACCTATGGCTACACCTTC.

This chain joins TRBV12-3 or TRBV12-4 and TRBJ1-5, with D possibly TRBD1 on 5 matching bases. Trimming pared 6 bases from V and 2 bases from J, leaving 11 bases between. This CDR3 has 14 amino acids. The CDR3: CASSLDTGNQPQHF. The CDR3 coding sequence is TGTGCCAGCAGCTTGGACACGGGCAATCAGCCCCAGCATTTT.

In its sample, this clonotype was seen many times. The CDR3 DNA reads TGTGCCAGCAGCTTGGGACTCGCTAACACCGGGGAGCTGTTTTTT. It specifies CASSLGLANTGELFF. The gene calls are TRBV7-3 and TRBJ2-2, with a tentative D call TRBD2 (6 bases). Between the trimmed V and J ends, which lost 3 bases and 2 bases, there was a span of 10 bases. The germline V gene encodes CDR1 SGHTA and CDR2 FQGTGA. This CDR3 is 15 amino acids long.

This clonotype was counted a few times. The junction departs from the called germline gene at one end, perhaps through a read error. This chain uses TRBV7-6 with TRBJ2-1; D uncertain. The germline V gene has CDR1 SGHVS and CDR2 FNYEAQ. This CDR3 spans 13 amino acids. The CDR3 DNA reads TGTACCAGCAGCTTAGGGCAGGAGAATGAGCAGTTCTTC. Translated: CTSSLGQENEQFF. The full variable domain, in which reference TRBV7-6 and TRBJ2-1 provide the parts outside the CDR3, is GAGVSQSPRYKVTKRGQDVALRCDPISGHVSLYWYRQALGQGPEFLTYFNYEAQQDKSGLPNDRFSAERPEGSISTLTIQRTEQRDSAMYRCTSSLGQENEQFFGPGTRLTVL.

As for this clonotype: This may come from a read error, since a much larger clone is one base off. The chain uses TRBV2 and TRBJ1-5; tentatively, D is TRBD1 (6 bases). This CDR3 comprises 14 residues. Germline lookup yields CDR1 SNHLY and CDR2 FYNNEI. The CDR3: CASSVAGARQSQHF. CDR3 bases: TGTGCCAGCAGTGTGGCAGGGGCGCGTCAGTCCCAGCATTTT.

Here the CDR3 DNA reads TGTGCCTGGAGTGTAGGTAGCGGAGGATACGAGCAGTACTTC. It codes for CAWSVGSGGYEQYF. The rearrangement joins TRBV30 to TRBJ2-7, with a tentative D call TRBD2 (6 bases). CDR1 and CDR2 from the germline V gene are GTSNPN and SVGIG (reference sequence). V was cut by 0 bases and J by 4 bases, with 13 bases left in between. CDR3 size: 14 residues.

This clonotype was counted ten times or more. The rearrangement uses TRBV28 and TRBJ2-2; 8 nucleotides match TRBD1. V dropped 6 bases and J dropped 1; count of bases not matched to a gene: 7. The germline gives CDR1 MDHEN, CDR2 SYDVKM. The CDR3 contains 16 residues. The chain's CDR3 is CASSWTGTGNTGELFF. DNA for the CDR3: TGTGCCAGCAGCTGGACCGGGACAGGGAACACCGGGGAGCTGTTTTTT.

This clonotype was found a few times. The V gene is TRBV7-9, the J gene TRBJ2-1; perhaps D is TRBD1 or TRBD2 (5 bases each). Per germline, CDR1 SEHNR and CDR2 FQNEAQ (reference sequence). Trimming left V 2 bases short and J 10 bases short, with 12 bases between. The CDR3 is 13 amino acids. The CDR3 DNA follows: TGTGCCAGCAGCTTAAGGGGAGTGGGCGAGCAGTTCTTC. It encodes CASSLRGVGEQFF.

This clonotype was picked up many times. The chain has TRBV28 and TRBJ1-5; D is perhaps TRBD1 (6 bases). CDR3 length: 17 amino acids. Deletions cut 3 bases from V and 1 base from J, with 16 bases between. Germline V gene sequence: CDR1 MDHEN, CDR2 SYDVKM. CDR3 sequence: CASSFFWGAGSNQPQHF. DNA of the CDR3: TGTGCCAGCAGTTTCTTCTGGGGGGCTGGGAGCAATCAGCCCCAGCATTTT. The complete variable domain, with remaining parts taken from reference TRBV28 and TRBJ1-5, reads DVKVTQSSRYLVKRTGEKVFLECVQDMDHENMFWYRQDPGLGLRLIYFSYDVKMKEKGDIPEGYSVSREKKERFSLILESASTNQTSMYLCASSFFWGAGSNQPQHFGDGTRLSIL.

This clonotype was observed a few times. The rearrangement joins TRBV7-6 to TRBJ1-6, with D unclear. Germline V gives CDR1 SGHVS, CDR2 FNYEAQ. The CDR3 has 14 residues. Trimming stripped 0 bases from V and 7 bases from J, with 7 bases between. The CDR3 sequence is CASSLAAVNSPLHF. CDR3 nucleotides: TGTGCCAGCAGCTTAGCGGCAGTCAATTCACCCCTCCACTTT.